Reported below is one T cell receptor beta chain. Its target is unknown. This entry comes from a study of cytomegalovirus exposure and HLA in healthy donors. General study results and limits: A later analysis showed TCR association rates differing by HLA locus, peaking at DRB1 and lowest at HLA-C. Presence/absence results assume similar sequencing depth per donor, which may not hold.

Trimming cost V 6 bases and J 1 base, with 12 bases left between them. The CDR3 runs to 14 residues. Germline loops: CDR1 SGHAT, CDR2 FQNNGV. The study ran its PCR with 60 Vbeta and 13 Jbeta primers. Measured with immunoSEQ multiplex PCR; TCRdb has only the in-frame clones, and not every one. The sample totals about 200,000 clones. The TCR sequence derives from a girl aged 2-10 years in good health and CMV-seropositive. Material for sequencing was PBMCs. The chain carries TRBV11-2 and TRBJ1-1; the D is unclear. This CDR3 is CASRPTGGNTEAFF. CDR3 DNA sequence: TGTGCCAGCAGACCAACCGGAGGGAACACTGAAGCTTTCTTT.